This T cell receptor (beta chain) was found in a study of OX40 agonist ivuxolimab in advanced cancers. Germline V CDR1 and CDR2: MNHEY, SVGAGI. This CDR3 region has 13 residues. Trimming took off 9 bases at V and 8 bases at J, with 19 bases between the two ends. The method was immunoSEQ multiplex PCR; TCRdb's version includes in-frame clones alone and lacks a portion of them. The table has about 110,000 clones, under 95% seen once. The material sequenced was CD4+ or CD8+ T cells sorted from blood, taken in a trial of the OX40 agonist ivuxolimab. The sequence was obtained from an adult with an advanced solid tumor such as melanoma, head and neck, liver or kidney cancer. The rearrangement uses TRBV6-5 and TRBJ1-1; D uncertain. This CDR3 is CASKREELVEAFF. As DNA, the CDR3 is TGTGCCAGTAAAAGGGAGGAACTAGTAGAAGCTTTCTTT.